The next 17 T cell receptor beta chains were all read from a single sample in a study of T-cell reconstitution after alpha-beta-depleted transplantation in children (dated by TCRdb to the mid-2010s). The library was generated by PCR. Sequencing was performed on an Illumina HiSeq 2500. Molecular barcoding was employed in the preparation of TCR libraries, with unique molecular identifiers being used to normalize TCRbeta repertoire quantification. The public sequencing data were trimmed at Q25 with fastp and processed into clonotypes with MiXCR by TCRdb, which kept only in-frame beta chains. Each entry merges the rows of one CDR3 protein and shows their most common DNA and genes. The table for this sample lists 100,000 or so distinct CDR3 sequences; 12% of them were counted only once. The ten biggest clones cover around 14% of the sample. This specimen was PBMCs from the stem cell graft donor, taken from the stem cell graft. These receptors were obtained from a human donor who donated a stem cell graft to a child with inherited bone marrow failure.

Many counts were recorded for this clonotype. V and J are TRBV6-5 and TRBJ2-1; TRBD1 might be the D (5 bases). V was shortened by 2 bases and J by 8 bases, with 10 bases between the two germline ends. The CDR3 runs to 13 residues. Per germline, CDR1 MNHEY and CDR2 SVGAGI. The CDR3 sequence is CASSYGANYEQFF. The CDR3 DNA reads TGTGCCAGCAGTTACGGGGCGAACTATGAGCAGTTCTTC.

This clonotype has ten or more counts. The chain combines TRBV10-3 with TRBJ1-6; 7 bases are shared with TRBD1. The germline gives CDR1 ENHRY, CDR2 SYGVKD. The CDR3 consists of 16 residues. V shed 6 bases and J 5 bases; nucleotides not matched to a gene: 10. The CDR3 loop is CAIRTDRRGDNSPLHF. The CDR3 coding sequence is TGTGCCATCAGGACGGACAGGAGGGGAGATAATTCACCCCTCCACTTT.

This clonotype showed up many times. V is TRBV29-1 and J is TRBJ1-4; tentative D call: TRBD1 (5 bases). V was clipped by 3 bases and J by 8 bases, with 13 bases between them. This CDR3 has 13 residues. Looked up from germline, CDR1 is SQVTM and CDR2 is ANQGSEA. CDR3 amino acids: CSVDRGAGEKLFF. CDR3 nucleotide sequence: TGCAGCGTTGATCGCGGGGCTGGGGAAAAACTGTTTTTT.

This clonotype was counted many times. The chain couples TRBV7-6 to TRBJ1-2, with D maybe TRBD1 (6 bases). Trimming cost V 1 base and J 5 bases, with 17 bases left between them. The V gene's germline CDR1 is SGHVS and CDR2 FNYEAQ. This CDR3 is 16 amino acids long. CDR3 DNA: TGTGCCAGCAGCTTAGTCGCCGGGGGCAGGGATTATGGCTACACCTTC. Its protein product is CASSLVAGGRDYGYTF.

This clonotype was counted many times. J is TRBJ2-7 and V is TRBV5-4; 11 bases align to TRBD2. The CDR3 is made up of 15 amino acids. The germline V gene has CDR1 SGHNT and CDR2 YYREEE (reference sequence). After removal of 3 bases from V and 3 bases from J, the junction contained 5 bases not matched to a gene. CDR3 coding DNA: TGTGCCAGCAGCTGGGGAGGGACTAGCGGCTACGAGCAGTACTTC. Amino acids: CASSWGGTSGYEQYF. The complete variable domain, with remaining parts taken from reference TRBV5-4 and TRBJ2-7, reads ETGVTQSPTHLIKTRGQQVTLRCSSQSGHNTVSWYQQALGQGPQFIFQYYREEENGRGNFPPRFSGLQFPNYSSELNVNALELDDSALYLCASSWGGTSGYEQYFGPGTRLTVT.

This clonotype was counted at least ten times. The CDR3 loop reads CASSPGFRPPEGLTLLPVHF. CDR3 bases: TGTGCCAGCAGTCCGGGGTTTAGGCCCCCTGAAGGTCTAACCCTTTTGCCCGTCCACTTT. The rearrangement links TRBV27 to TRBJ1-6; D not certain. Trimming removed 5 bases at V and 17 bases at J, with 40 bases between. Germline assignment: CDR1 MNHEY and CDR2 SMNVEV (reference sequence). The CDR3 is 20 amino acids.

Many counts were recorded for this clonotype. This chain connects TRBV5-5 to TRBJ1-2; possibly TRBD1 for D (6 bases). V lost 2 bases to trimming and J lost 0 bases, with 11 bases between them. The CDR3 spans 15 residues. Looked up from germline, CDR1 is SGHKS and CDR2 is YYEKEE (reference sequence). The CDR3 loop is CASSFRGGANYGYTF. CDR3 DNA: TGTGCCAGCAGCTTCAGGGGCGGAGCTAACTATGGCTACACCTTC.

This clonotype has a count of ten or more. The chain links TRBV5-4 to TRBJ2-7, with 9 bases that match TRBD1. This CDR3 has 14 residues. V was clipped by 4 bases and J by 4 bases; unmatched bases: 6. CDR1 is SGHNT and CDR2 is YYREEE in the germline V gene (reference sequence). The CDR3 is CASSGTGSRYEQYF. CDR3 in DNA: TGTGCCAGCAGCGGGACAGGGAGTCGGTACGAGCAGTACTTC.

The chain uses TRBV7-8 and TRBJ2-7, with 13 nucleotides matching TRBD2. Trimming cost V 2 bases and J 2 bases; bases outside gene matches: 6. The CDR3 spans 17 residues. From germline, CDR1 is SGHVS and CDR2 FQNEAQ. The CDR3 loop reads CASSLRLAGGPTYEQYF. The CDR3 nucleotides are TGTGCCAGCAGCTTAAGACTAGCGGGAGGACCCACCTACGAGCAGTACTTC. Based on the CDR3 plus reference TRBV7-8 and TRBJ2-7, the full variable domain is GAGVSQSPRYKVAKRGQDVALRCDPISGHVSLFWYQQALGQGPEFLTYFQNEAQLDKSGLPSDRFFAERPEGSVSTLKIQRTQQEDSAVYLCASSLRLAGGPTYEQYFGPGTRLTVT.

This clonotype was picked up many times. The rearrangement links TRBV7-6 to TRBJ2-1, with 16 bases aligning to TRBD2. CDR1 and CDR2 from the germline V gene are SGHVS and FNYEAQ. V lost 5 bases and J lost 6; bases outside the gene matches: 4. CDR3 length: 16 amino acids. CDR3 DNA: TGTGCCAGCAGCCGGGGGACTAGCGGGAGGGCCAATGAGCAGTTCTTC. As protein: CASSRGTSGRANEQFF.

At least ten counts were recorded for this clonotype. The chain couples TRBV20-1 to TRBJ1-5; 10 positions agree with TRBD1. Germline V CDR1 and CDR2: DFQATT, SNEGSKA (reference sequence). The CDR3 totals 14 residues. V was pared by 5 bases and J by 2 bases, with 3 bases of the junction left unmatched. DNA for the CDR3: TGCAGTGCTTCGACAGGGGGCGGCAATCAGCCCCAGCATTTT. This encodes CSASTGGGNQPQHF.

The chain links TRBV18 to TRBJ2-1; D may be TRBD1 (9 bases). Germline V CDR1 and CDR2: KGHSH, LQKENI. V lost 9 bases and J lost 8, with 29 bases in between. The CDR3 runs 17 residues. The CDR3 is CARSGQGPFREGDEQFF. The CDR3 DNA sequence: TGTGCCAGATCAGGACAGGGGCCGTTTCGGGAGGGCGATGAGCAGTTCTTC.

This clonotype has at least ten counts. V gene TRBV5-1 combines with J gene TRBJ1-3; D is unclear. CDR1 and CDR2 (germline): SGHRS, YFSETQ. With 3 bases removed from V and 8 bases from J, the gap between germline ends came to 12 bases. This CDR3 has 13 residues. The CDR3, as DNA: TGCGCCAGCAGCTCGAGGGATGGTGACACCATATATTTT. Amino acid sequence: CASSSRDGDTIYF.

This clonotype was seen only once. The J gene is TRBJ2-5, the V gene TRBV4-3, with TRBD2 matching over 7 bases. The CDR3 is 14 residues long. The J segment lost 9 bases and the V segment lost 1 base, leaving 8 bases of the junction unmatched. CDR1 LGHNA and CDR2 YSLEER come from the germline V gene. CDR3 coding DNA: TGCGCCAGCAGCCAAGTGGGGAGGGAAGGGGCCCAGTACTTC. Its protein product is CASSQVGREGAQYF.

CDR3 bases: TGTGCCAGCAGCAACGGACAGGTTAATGGGCCCCAGCATTTT. Protein: CASSNGQVNGPQHF. The chain joins TRBV7-8 to TRBJ1-5, with 7 bases that match TRBD1. V gave up 5 bases and J gave up 9 bases; unmatched junction bases: 10. Germline V lookup: CDR1 SGHVS, CDR2 FQNEAQ. The length of the CDR3 is 14 residues. Full variable domain (outside the CDR3, taken from reference TRBV7-8 and TRBJ1-5): GAGVSQSPRYKVAKRGQDVALRCDPISGHVSLFWYQQALGQGPEFLTYFQNEAQLDKSGLPSDRFFAERPEGSVSTLKIQRTQQEDSAVYLCASSNGQVNGPQHFGDGTRLSIL.

This clonotype was seen ten or more times. The CDR3 spells CATSDTTGLPSTDTQYF. In nucleotides, the CDR3 is TGTGCCACCAGTGATACCACAGGGCTCCCTAGCACAGATACGCAGTATTTT. V and J are TRBV24-1 and TRBJ2-3; D may be TRBD1 (6 bases). Germline V gene sequence: CDR1 KGHDR, CDR2 SFDVKD. Trimming removed 3 bases at V and 0 bases at J, with 15 bases between. The CDR3 spans 17 residues.

This clonotype was found many times. The chain has TRBV5-5 and TRBJ2-7, with TRBD1 identical over 8 bases. The V segment lost 3 bases and the J segment 1 base; nucleotides outside the gene matches: 9. CDR1 and CDR2 (germline): SGHKS, YYEKEE (reference sequence). The CDR3 covers 16 residues. The DNA of the CDR3 is TGTGCCAGCAGCTCATGGACAGGGTCATGGTCCTACGAGCAGTACTTC. Its translation is CASSSWTGSWSYEQYF. The full variable domain, its missing parts supplied by reference TRBV5-5 and TRBJ2-7, is DAGVTQSPTHLIKTRGQQVTLRCSPISGHKSVSWYQQVLGQGPQFIFQYYEKEERGRGNFPDRFSARQFPNYSSELNVNALLLGDSALYLCASSSWTGSWSYEQYFGPGTRLTVT.